The 25 T cell receptor beta chains listed next were all sequenced from one sample in a study of OX40 agonist ivuxolimab in advanced cancers. TCRdb's copy holds only in-frame clones and misses some; the assay was immunoSEQ multiplex PCR. The sample holds fewer than 20,000 clones, roughly nine tenths seen once. The starting material was CD4+ or CD8+ T cells sorted from blood, obtained in a trial of the OX40 agonist ivuxolimab. Receptor source: an adult with an advanced solid tumor such as melanoma, head and neck, liver or kidney cancer.

The V and J genes are TRBV6-5 and TRBJ1-2; 9 bases fit TRBD1. Germline lookup yields CDR1 MNHEY and CDR2 SVGAGI. CDR3 length: 14 residues. V shed 6 bases and J 5 bases; nucleotides not matched to a gene: 7. CDR3 sequence (DNA): TGTGCCAGCAGATTACAGGGGGCCTCATATGGCTACACCTTC. Protein: CASRLQGASYGYTF.

The genes are TRBV7-2 and TRBJ1-5; D gene uncertain. The germline V gene encodes CDR1 SGHTA and CDR2 FQGNSA. The CDR3 length is 15 residues. Deletions cut 5 bases from V and 0 bases from J, with 11 bases between. The CDR3 protein is CASSRWSDSNQPQHF. Written as DNA, the CDR3 is TGTGCCAGCAGCCGTTGGAGTGATAGCAATCAGCCCCAGCATTTT.

V gene TRBV19 combines with J gene TRBJ2-1; weak D call: TRBD1 (5 bases). The germline V and J ends were trimmed by 5 bases and 4 bases, with 9 bases remaining between them. Per the germline V gene, CDR1 is LNHDA and CDR2 is SQIVND (reference sequence). This CDR3 has 13 residues. CDR3 bases: TGTGCCAGTAGTCCAGGGCGGTACAATGAGCAGTTCTTC. Translating it yields CASSPGRYNEQFF.

The V and J genes are TRBV13 and TRBJ1-1; no definite D call. The CDR3 loop spans 13 amino acids. CDR1 and CDR2 from the germline V gene are PRHDT and FYEKMQ (reference sequence). V dropped 2 bases and J dropped 7 bases, with 11 bases sitting between them. The CDR3 DNA reads TGTGCCAGCAGCTTAATGGTGGAGGGTGAAGCTTTCTTT. It specifies CASSLMVEGEAFF.

This clone came up once. The chain uses TRBV28 and TRBJ2-7; the match to TRBD2 covers 12 bases. The CDR3 sequence is 16 residues long. V lost 6 bases and J lost 6; bases outside the gene matches: 12. Germline CDR1 MDHEN, CDR2 SYDVKM. CDR3 residues: CASRRPLAGGACEQYF. The CDR3 nucleotides read TGTGCCAGCAGACGCCCCCTAGCGGGGGGGGCGTGCGAGCAGTACTTC.

This clone was detected only a few times. This chain uses TRBV7-6 with TRBJ1-3, with D tentatively TRBD1 (5 bases). Germline values: CDR1 SGHVS, CDR2 FNYEAQ. The CDR3 consists of 14 residues. V lost 2 bases, J lost 2 bases, and 7 bases lay in between. The CDR3 reads CASSLTGAGNTIYF. The CDR3 bases are TGTGCCAGCAGCTTAACGGGGGCTGGAAACACCATATATTTT.

The chain uses TRBV19 and TRBJ1-1; D gene unclear. Germline values: CDR1 LNHDA, CDR2 SQIVND (reference sequence). V gave up 3 bases and J gave up 1 base, with 6 bases separating them. This CDR3 has 13 residues. CDR3 coding DNA: TGTGCCAGTAGTATCTCGGGGAACACTGAAGCTTTCTTT. Protein product: CASSISGNTEAFF.

V gene TRBV25-1 combines with J gene TRBJ2-1, with D possibly TRBD1 on 6 matching bases. Germline V gene data show CDR1 as MGHDK and CDR2 as SYGVNS. Trimming removed 2 bases at V and 6 bases at J, with 8 bases between. CDR3 length equals 13 residues. Here the CDR3 reads CASSEAGVNEQFF. CDR3 bases: TGTGCCAGCAGTGAAGCAGGGGTCAATGAGCAGTTCTTC.

The gene calls are TRBV27 and TRBJ2-3; D remains ambiguous. The CDR3 totals 15 residues. The germline CDR1 and CDR2 sequences are MNHEY and SMNVEV (reference sequence). V lost 5 bases to trimming and J lost 4 bases, with 16 bases between them. The CDR3 sequence is CASSPLQFIADTQYF. Here the CDR3 DNA reads TGTGCCAGCAGTCCACTCCAATTCATAGCAGATACGCAGTATTTT.

The chain couples TRBV5-1 to TRBJ1-1, with a possible D match to TRBD1 (6 bases). Germline values: CDR1 SGHRS, CDR2 YFSETQ. CDR3 size: 18 residues. V was clipped by 4 bases and J by 0 bases, with 22 bases between them. CDR3 coding DNA: TGCGCCAGCAGCCCTGTACAGGGTAATCGAGTAATGAACACTGAAGCTTTCTTT. The encoded protein is CASSPVQGNRVMNTEAFF.

The CDR3 loop is CASSVGPLTGGGAFF. The CDR3 DNA sequence: TGTGCCAGCAGCGTTGGACCCCTAACAGGGGGCGGCGCTTTCTTT. The genes are TRBV9 and TRBJ1-1; 9 bases map to TRBD1. Germline CDR1 reads SGDLS; CDR2 reads YYNGEE. The CDR3 is 15 amino acids. Trimming cost V 2 bases and J 11 bases; bases outside gene matches: 13.

In its sample, this clone was seen a few times. This rearrangement joins TRBV6-5 to TRBJ1-2, with D possibly being TRBD1 (5 bases). Trimming left V 5 bases short and J 1 base short, with 14 bases between. CDR1 is MNHEY, CDR2 SVGAGI, per germline. CDR3 length equals 15 residues. The chain's CDR3 is CASSHQGRLNYGYTF. CDR3 nucleotides: TGTGCCAGCAGTCACCAGGGAAGACTTAACTATGGCTACACCTTC.

The gene calls are TRBV19 and TRBJ2-7, with D possibly TRBD1 on 6 matching bases. Trimming cost V 2 bases and J 5 bases, with 22 bases left between them. Germline V CDR1 and CDR2: LNHDA, SQIVND (reference sequence). This CDR3 contains 17 residues. CDR3 DNA sequence: TGTGCCAGTAGTATAAGAGTACACAGGGACCCAAGCCACGAGCAGTACTTC. The encoded protein is CASSIRVHRDPSHEQYF.

V is TRBV27 and J is TRBJ1-1; 8 nucleotides match TRBD1. Germline assignment: CDR1 MNHEY and CDR2 SMNVEV (reference sequence). The CDR3 runs 14 residues. J lost 7 bases, V lost 5 bases, and 9 bases had no gene match. CDR3 DNA: TGTGCCAGCAGTATTTCAGGGGGCGCCGATGAAGCTTTCTTT. The encoded protein is CASSISGGADEAFF.

The chain links TRBV9 to TRBJ2-6, with 8 bases aligning to TRBD1. Germline trimming cut 2 bases from V and 0 bases from J; bases unmatched to any gene: 16. The CDR3 sequence is 21 residues long. Germline assignment: CDR1 SGDLS and CDR2 YYNGEE. CDR3 bases: TGTGCCAGCAGCGTCCCGCGAGTGTTGGGGGACAGGTTCTCTGGGGCCAACGTCCTGACTTTC. The encoded protein is CASSVPRVLGDRFSGANVLTF.

The chain recombines TRBV11-2 with TRBJ1-6; D gene unclear. Trimming took off 4 bases at V and 9 bases at J, with 10 bases between the two ends. The CDR3 is 13 residues long. Germline V gene lookup returns CDR1 SGHAT and CDR2 FQNNGV. The DNA for the CDR3 is TGTGCCAGCAGCTCCGGGTCTGGTTCACCCCTCCACTTT. Protein product: CASSSGSGSPLHF.

There are a few counts of this clone. The V and J genes are TRBV6-4 and TRBJ1-1; D gene ambiguous. The V end was cut by 6 bases, the J end by 3 bases, with 11 bases between. The germline gives CDR1 MRHNA, CDR2 SNTAGT. The CDR3 totals 13 residues. CDR3 sequence (DNA): TGTGCCAGCAGGCAATCCGAATACACTGAAGCTTTCTTT. This encodes CASRQSEYTEAFF.

This chain joins TRBV6-5 and TRBJ1-2; possibly TRBD1 for D (6 bases). V was trimmed by 2 bases and J by 4 bases, leaving 8 bases between them. Germline V lookup: CDR1 MNHEY, CDR2 SVGAGI. The CDR3 is 13 residues long. The CDR3 here is CASSYGGGYGYTF. CDR3 nucleotide sequence: TGTGCCAGCAGTTACGGGGGCGGCTATGGCTACACCTTC.

The chain combines TRBV19 with TRBJ1-2; 7 positions agree with TRBD1. Trimming at V came to 5 bases and at J to 2 bases, leaving 8 bases not matched to a gene. Germline CDR1 and CDR2: LNHDA and SQIVND (reference sequence). The CDR3 runs to 15 residues. CDR3 loop: CASSPRVGGNYGYTF. The CDR3 DNA reads TGTGCCAGTAGTCCTCGGGTAGGGGGCAACTATGGCTACACCTTC.

J is TRBJ1-4 and V is TRBV19; D gene ambiguous. The CDR3 consists of 14 residues. CDR1 is LNHDA and CDR2 is SQIVND in the germline V gene (reference sequence). V gave up 10 bases and J gave up 7 bases, with 19 bases separating them. The CDR3 loop is CANLGGCTLEKLFF. The CDR3 bases are TGTGCCAACCTGGGCGGGTGCACGCTTGAAAAACTGTTTTTT.

The chain recombines TRBV21-1 with TRBJ1-2. TRBV21-1 is a pseudogene. There are 16 residues in the CDR3. The CDR3 bases are TGTGCCAGCAGCATTGGCTACGGACCCCCTTACTATGGCTACACCTTC. This codes for CASSIGYGPPYYGYTF.

The genes are TRBV29-1 and TRBJ1-1; D unclear. CDR3 length equals 14 residues. Trimming took off 6 bases at V and 3 bases at J, with 17 bases between the two ends. Germline CDR1 is SQVTM and CDR2 is ANQGSEA. CDR3: CSVAPTGRYTEAFF. CDR3 coding DNA: TGCAGCGTGGCACCCACCGGGAGGTACACTGAAGCTTTCTTT. The full variable domain, with the rest looked up from reference TRBV29-1 and TRBJ1-1, is SAVISQKPSRDICQRGTSLTIQCQVDSQVTMMFWYRQQPGQSLTLIATANQGSEATYESGFVIDKFPISRPNLTFSTLTVSNMSPEDSSIYLCSVAPTGRYTEAFFGQGTRLTVV.

This rearrangement joins TRBV5-6 to TRBJ1-4, with D maybe TRBD1 (6 bases). This CDR3 has 16 residues. The germline CDR1 and CDR2 sequences are SGHDT and YYEEEE. V lost 4 bases, J lost 3 bases, and 16 bases lay in between. CDR3: CASSQRGGGANEKLFF. CDR3 nucleotides: TGTGCCAGCAGCCAACGTGGAGGGGGGGCTAATGAAAAACTGTTTTTT.

The chain employs TRBV9 and TRBJ1-2, with a possible D match to TRBD1 (5 bases). Germline CDR1 reads SGDLS; CDR2 reads YYNGEE. The CDR3 totals 16 residues. Trimming shortened V by 4 bases and J by 0 bases, and 16 bases separated the two germline ends. DNA of the CDR3: TGTGCCAGCAGCCAGGGAGCCCCCGACCCTAACTATGGCTACACCTTC. This encodes CASSQGAPDPNYGYTF.

This chain joins TRBV6-5 and TRBJ1-1; no clear D gene. This CDR3 is built from 11 residues. Between the trimmed V and J ends, which lost 6 bases and 1 base, there was a span of 3 bases. Germline CDR1 MNHEY, CDR2 SVGAGI. CDR3 in DNA: TGTGCCAGCAGATCGAACACTGAAGCTTTCTTT. Amino acid sequence: CASRSNTEAFF.